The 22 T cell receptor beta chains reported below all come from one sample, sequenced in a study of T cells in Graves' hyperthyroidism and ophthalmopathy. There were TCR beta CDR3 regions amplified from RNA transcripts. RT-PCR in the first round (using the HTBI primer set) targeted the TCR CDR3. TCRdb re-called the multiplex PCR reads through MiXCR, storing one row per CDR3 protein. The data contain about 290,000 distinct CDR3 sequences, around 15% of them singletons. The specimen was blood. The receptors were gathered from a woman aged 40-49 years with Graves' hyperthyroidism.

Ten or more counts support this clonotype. In DNA, the CDR3 is TGTGCCAGCACTCCCGGGAGGTCCTATAATTCACCCCTCCACTTT. It encodes CASTPGRSYNSPLHF. The chain has TRBV28 and TRBJ1-6; D ambiguous. CDR3 length equals 15 residues. Trimming took 7 bases from V and 1 from J, leaving 11 bases between them. Germline V gene data show CDR1 as MDHEN and CDR2 as SYDVKM.

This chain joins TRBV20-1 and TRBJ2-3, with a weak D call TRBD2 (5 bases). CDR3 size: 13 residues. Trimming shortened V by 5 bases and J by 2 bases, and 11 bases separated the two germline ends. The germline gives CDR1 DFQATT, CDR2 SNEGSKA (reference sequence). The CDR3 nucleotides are TGCAGTGCTCCTAGCAGACCCACAGATACGCAGTATTTT. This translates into CSAPSRPTDTQYF.

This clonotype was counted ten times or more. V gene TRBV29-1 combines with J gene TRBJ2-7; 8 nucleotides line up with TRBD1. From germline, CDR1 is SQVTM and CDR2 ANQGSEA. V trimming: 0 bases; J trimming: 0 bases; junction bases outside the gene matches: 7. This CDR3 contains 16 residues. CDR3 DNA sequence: TGCAGCGTTGAAGATCCAGGGGGCCCCAGCTCCTACGAGCAGTACTTC. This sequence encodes CSVEDPGGPSSYEQYF.

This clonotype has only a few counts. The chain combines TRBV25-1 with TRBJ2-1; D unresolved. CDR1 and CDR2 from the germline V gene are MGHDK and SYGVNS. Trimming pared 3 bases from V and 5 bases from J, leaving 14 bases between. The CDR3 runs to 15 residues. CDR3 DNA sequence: TGTGCCAGCAGTGACCCAGGCTTTGGGGACAATGAGCAGTTCTTC. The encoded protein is CASSDPGFGDNEQFF.

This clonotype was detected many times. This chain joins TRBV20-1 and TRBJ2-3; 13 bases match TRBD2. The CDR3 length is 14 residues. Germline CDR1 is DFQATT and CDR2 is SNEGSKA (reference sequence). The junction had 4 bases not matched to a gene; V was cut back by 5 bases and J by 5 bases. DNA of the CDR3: TGCAGTGCTCCTACTAGCGGGAGGGGAGATACGCAGTATTTT. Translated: CSAPTSGRGDTQYF.

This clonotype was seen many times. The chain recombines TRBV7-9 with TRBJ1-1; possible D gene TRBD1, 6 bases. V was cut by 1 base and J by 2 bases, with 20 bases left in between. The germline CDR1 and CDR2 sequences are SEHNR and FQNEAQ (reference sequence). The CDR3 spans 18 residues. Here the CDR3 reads CASSLGWTFDRTNTEAFF. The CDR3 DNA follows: TGTGCCAGCAGCTTAGGGTGGACTTTCGACAGGACCAACACTGAAGCTTTCTTT.

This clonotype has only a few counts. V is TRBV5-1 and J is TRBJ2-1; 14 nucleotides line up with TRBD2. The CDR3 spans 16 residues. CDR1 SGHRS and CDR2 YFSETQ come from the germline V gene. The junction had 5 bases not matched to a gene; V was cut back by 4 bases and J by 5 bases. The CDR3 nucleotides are TGCGCCAGCAGCGCCCTGACTAGCGGGGGGGACAATGAGCAGTTCTTC. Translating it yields CASSALTSGGDNEQFF.

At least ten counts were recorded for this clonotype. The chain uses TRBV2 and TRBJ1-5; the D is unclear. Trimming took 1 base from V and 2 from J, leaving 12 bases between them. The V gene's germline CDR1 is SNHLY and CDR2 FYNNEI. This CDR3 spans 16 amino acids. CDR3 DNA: TGTGCCAGCAGTGAAGATACTATAAGGCGCAATCAGCCCCAGCATTTT. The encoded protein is CASSEDTIRRNQPQHF.

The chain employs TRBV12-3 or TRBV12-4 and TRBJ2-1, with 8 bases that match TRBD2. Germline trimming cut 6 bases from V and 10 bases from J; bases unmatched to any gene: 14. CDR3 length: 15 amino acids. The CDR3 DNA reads TGTGCCAGCAGCCTTGATTGGGGAGCGGGAGTCGAGCAGTTCTTC. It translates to CASSLDWGAGVEQFF.

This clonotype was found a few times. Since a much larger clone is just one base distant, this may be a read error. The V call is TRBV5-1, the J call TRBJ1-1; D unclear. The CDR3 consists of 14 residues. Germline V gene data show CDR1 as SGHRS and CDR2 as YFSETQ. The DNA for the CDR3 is TGCGCCAGCAGCTTGGACGGGATTAACACTGTAGCTTTCTTT. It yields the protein CASSLDGINTVAFF.

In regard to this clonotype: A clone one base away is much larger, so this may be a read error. CDR3 nucleotides: TGTGCCAGCAGACAGGGGCCAGATACGCAGTATTTT. Translated: CASRQGPDTQYF. The chain has TRBV2 and TRBJ2-3; 7 bases align to TRBD1. CDR3 length equals 12 residues. Losses at the gene ends were 6 bases for V and 4 bases for J; bases not matched to a gene: 1. Germline V lookup: CDR1 SNHLY, CDR2 FYNNEI.

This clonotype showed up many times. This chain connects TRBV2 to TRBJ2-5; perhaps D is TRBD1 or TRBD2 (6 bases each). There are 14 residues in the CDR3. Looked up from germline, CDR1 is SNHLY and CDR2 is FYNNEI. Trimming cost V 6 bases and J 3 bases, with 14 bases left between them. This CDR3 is CASRLRGTEETQYF. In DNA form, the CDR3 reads TGTGCCAGCAGGTTGAGGGGGACTGAAGAGACCCAGTACTTC.

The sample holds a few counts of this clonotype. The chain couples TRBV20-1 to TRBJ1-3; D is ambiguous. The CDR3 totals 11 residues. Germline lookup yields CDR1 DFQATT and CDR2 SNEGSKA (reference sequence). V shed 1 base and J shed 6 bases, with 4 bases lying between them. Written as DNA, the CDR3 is TGCAGTGCTAGAGGGGAAAACACCATATATTTT. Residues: CSARGENTIYF.

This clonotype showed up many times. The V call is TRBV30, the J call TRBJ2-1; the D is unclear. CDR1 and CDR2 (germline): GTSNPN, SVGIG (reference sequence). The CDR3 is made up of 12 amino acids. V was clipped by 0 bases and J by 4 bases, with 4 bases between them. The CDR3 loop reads CAWSVLYNEQFF. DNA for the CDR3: TGTGCCTGGAGTGTACTGTACAATGAGCAGTTCTTC.

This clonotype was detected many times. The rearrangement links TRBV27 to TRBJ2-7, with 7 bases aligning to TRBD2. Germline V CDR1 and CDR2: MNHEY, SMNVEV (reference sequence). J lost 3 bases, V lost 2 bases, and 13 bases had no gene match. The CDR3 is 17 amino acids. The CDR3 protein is CASSLVQPSGPIYEQYF. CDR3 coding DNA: TGTGCCAGCAGTTTAGTACAGCCTAGCGGCCCCATCTACGAGCAGTACTTC.

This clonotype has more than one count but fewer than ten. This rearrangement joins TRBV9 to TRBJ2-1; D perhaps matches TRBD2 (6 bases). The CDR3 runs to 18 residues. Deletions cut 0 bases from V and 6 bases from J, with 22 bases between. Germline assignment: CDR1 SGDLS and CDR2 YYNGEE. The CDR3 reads CASSVEPLLAYLVNEQFF. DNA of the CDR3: TGTGCCAGCAGCGTAGAGCCCCTTCTAGCGTATCTAGTCAATGAGCAGTTCTTC.

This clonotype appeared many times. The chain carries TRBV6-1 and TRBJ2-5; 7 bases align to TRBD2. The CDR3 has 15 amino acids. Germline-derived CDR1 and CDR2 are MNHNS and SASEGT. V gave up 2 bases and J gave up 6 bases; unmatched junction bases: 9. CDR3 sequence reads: CASSEQAGAGKTQYF. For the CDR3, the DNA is TGTGCCAGCAGTGAACAGGCGGGAGCGGGAAAGACCCAGTACTTC.

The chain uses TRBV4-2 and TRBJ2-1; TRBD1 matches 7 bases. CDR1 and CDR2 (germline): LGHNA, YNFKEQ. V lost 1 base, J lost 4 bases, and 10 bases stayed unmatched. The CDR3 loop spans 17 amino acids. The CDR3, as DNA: TGTGCCAGCAGCCAAGGGTTCCCGACAGGGCTATACAATGAGCAGTTCTTC. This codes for CASSQGFPTGLYNEQFF.

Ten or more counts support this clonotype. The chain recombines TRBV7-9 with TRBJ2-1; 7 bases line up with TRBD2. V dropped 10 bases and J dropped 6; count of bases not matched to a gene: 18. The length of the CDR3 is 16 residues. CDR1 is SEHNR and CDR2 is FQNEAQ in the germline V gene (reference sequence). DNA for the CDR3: TGTGCCACCGTCCCGACCCGGGACTACCGACCCAATGAGCAGTTCTTC. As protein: CATVPTRDYRPNEQFF. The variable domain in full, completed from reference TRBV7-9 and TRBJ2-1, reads DTGVSQNPRHKITKRGQNVTFRCDPISEHNRLYWYRQTLGQGPEFLTYFQNEAQLEKSRLLSDRFSAERPKGSFSTLEIQRTEQGDSAMYLCATVPTRDYRPNEQFFGPGTRLTVL.

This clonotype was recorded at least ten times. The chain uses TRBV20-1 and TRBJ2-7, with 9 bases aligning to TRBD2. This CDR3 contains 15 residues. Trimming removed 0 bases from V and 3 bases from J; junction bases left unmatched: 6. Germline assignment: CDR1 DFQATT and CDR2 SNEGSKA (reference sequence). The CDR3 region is CSARDAETSGYEQYF. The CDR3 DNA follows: TGCAGTGCTAGAGATGCCGAGACTAGCGGCTACGAGCAGTACTTC.

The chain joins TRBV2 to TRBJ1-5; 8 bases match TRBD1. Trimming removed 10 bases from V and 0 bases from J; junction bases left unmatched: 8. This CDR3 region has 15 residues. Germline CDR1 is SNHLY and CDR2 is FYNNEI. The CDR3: CANTPGQVSNQPQHF. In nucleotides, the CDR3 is TGTGCCAACACTCCGGGACAGGTTAGCAATCAGCCCCAGCATTTT.

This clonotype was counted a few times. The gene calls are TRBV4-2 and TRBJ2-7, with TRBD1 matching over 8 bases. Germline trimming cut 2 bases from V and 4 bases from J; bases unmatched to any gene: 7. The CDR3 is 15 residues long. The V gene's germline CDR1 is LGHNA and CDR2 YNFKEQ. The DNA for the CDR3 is TGTGCCAGCAGCCAAAGGTGGGACAGGAGATACGAGCAGTACTTC. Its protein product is CASSQRWDRRYEQYF.